Given below is one T cell receptor (beta chain) in context. Its specificity is not known. The time point was: peripheral blood 6 weeks after treatment start. Every PCR received spiked-in synthetic TCR analog templates. Profiled with immunoSEQ multiplex PCR; TCRdb holds only in-frame clones, not every one. The sample lists 40,000 to 45,000 clones, roughly four fifths occurring once. The record originates from a study of PD-L1 blockade in urothelial cancer. The wider study: Blood analysis was done at 3 weeks (second dose) and 6 weeks after treatment began. Study results and limitations: A pretreatment blood TCR clonality that fell below the median predicted better progression-free and overall survival.

Germline lookup yields CDR1 MDHEN and CDR2 SYDVKM. Trimming removed 5 bases from V and 0 bases from J, with 8 bases in between. The CDR3 totals 15 residues. This chain uses TRBV28 with TRBJ1-6, with unresolved D. Sequenced here: PBMCs, sampled around atezolizumab (anti-PD-L1) treatment. The source is a man in his 60s with urothelial cancer. The CDR3 spells CASSPGTSYNSPLHF. DNA of the CDR3: TGTGCCAGCAGTCCGGGAACCTCCTATAATTCACCCCTCCACTTT.